This T cell receptor (beta chain) is from a study of T cell responses to AZD1222 COVID-19 vaccine. Study observations and caveats: Donors, mostly white British, included more females; clonal diversity was possibly underestimated. After the peak T cell response, and only then, were repertoires sampled.

Points on this clone: What it recognizes is unknown.

Assay used: immunoSEQ multiplex PCR; TCRdb lists only in-frame clones, some missing. The data hold under 150,000 clones, with around 84% observed a single time. The CDR3 covers 15 residues. Germline CDR1 KGHDR, CDR2 SFDVKD. Trimming removed 4 bases at V and 1 base at J, with 12 bases between. The sequenced sample was peripheral blood, obtained 28 days after the second AZD1222 dose. This rearrangement joins TRBV24-1 to TRBJ1-2, with TRBD1 as a possible D gene (6 bases). This clonotype was sampled from an adult who received the AZD1222 COVID-19 vaccine. As DNA, the CDR3 is TGTGCCACCAGTGAGAGGACAGCCAGTAACTATGGCTACACCTTC. Amino acids: CATSERTASNYGYTF.